The entry below describes one T cell receptor (beta chain). The antigen is unknown. This CDR3 has 18 amino acids. Germline lookup yields CDR1 SGHVS and CDR2 FQNEAQ. The J segment lost 0 bases and the V segment lost 5 bases, leaving 8 bases of the junction unmatched. Both 60 Vbeta primers and 13 Jbeta primers went into the PCR. Data came from immunoSEQ multiplex PCR; TCRdb stores just in-frame clones and leaves some out. This repertoire shows 110,000 to 150,000 clones, around 72% found once; its top ten account for around 4.7%. This entry is derived from a study of cytomegalovirus exposure and HLA in healthy donors. Study conclusions and caveats: Fewer N-insertions (relative to the approximately 670-donor mean) were reportedly seen in an Asian-associated ancestry cluster in a later analysis. The investigators catalogued 150 to 200 TCR beta chains as cytomegalovirus-associated. Equally common other TCR beta chains were less clonally expanded than HLA-associated ones, a later analysis found.

Each donor was nominally healthy when sampled (though unrecorded immune exposures were likely). This receptor was identified in a man younger than 30 in good health and CMV-seropositive. The chain uses TRBV7-8 and TRBJ2-2; 11 positions match TRBD1. What was sequenced was PBMCs. The CDR3 coding sequence is TGTGCCAGCAGCCTTCGGACAGGGGGCTTAGCGAACACCGGGGAGCTGTTTTTT. Residues: CASSLRTGGLANTGELFF.